This T cell receptor (beta chain) was identified during a study of cytomegalovirus exposure and HLA in healthy donors. Overall study findings and caveats: TCR beta chain V- and J-gene trimming was linked, in a later analysis, to a missense variant in DCLRE1C. Previously analyzed data showed that most TCR beta V segments were productive at a frequency of about 90% or about 30%.

The length of the CDR3 is 13 residues. V dropped 2 bases and J dropped 2 bases, with 7 bases sitting between them. Germline V gene data show CDR1 as SGHVS and CDR2 as FNYEAQ. Primers included in the PCR were 60 Vbeta and 13 Jbeta primers. Here immunoSEQ multiplex PCR was the method, and the copy in TCRdb shows in-frame clones only, minus some. The sample yields around 150,000 clones, 65% to 85% seen once. Concerning this clone itself: Its specificity is unknown.

The sequence derives from a man aged 35-49 years in good health and CMV-seropositive. The chain joins TRBV7-6 to TRBJ2-7; D is unclear. Input material: PBMCs. CDR3: CASSLNRAYEQYF. CDR3 nucleotide sequence: TGTGCCAGCAGCTTAAACAGAGCCTACGAGCAGTACTTC.